These 21 T cell receptor beta chains were all obtained from the same sample, sequenced in a study of response to subunit inactivated influenza vaccine. TCRdb reprocessed the RT-PCR reads via MiXCR and lists one record per CDR3 protein. The sample has a few hundred thousand distinct CDR3 sequences; approximately 7.7% are singletons. The starting material was PBMCs from blood, obtained about 23 months after vaccination. Receptor source: a man between 50 and 75 years old who received an inactivated influenza vaccine.

This clonotype was recorded at least ten times. The chain employs TRBV4-2 and TRBJ2-1; D is ambiguous. The germline CDR1 and CDR2 sequences are LGHNA and YNFKEQ. Between the trimmed V and J ends, which lost 0 bases and 5 bases, there was a span of 11 bases. The CDR3 covers 15 residues. DNA for the CDR3: TGTGCCAGCAGCCAAGAAAGTGCCAGCAACAATGAGCAGTTCTTC. This codes for CASSQESASNNEQFF.

In DNA form, the CDR3 reads TGTGCCAGCGGAAACACCTACCAAGAGACCCAGTACTTC. This sequence encodes CASGNTYQETQYF. The chain is built from TRBV3-1 and TRBJ2-5; D gene unclear. The CDR3 has 13 amino acids. V lost 8 bases to trimming and J lost 0 bases, with 10 bases between them. Germline loops: CDR1 LGHDT, CDR2 YNNKEL (reference sequence).

This sequence joins TRBV4-1 and TRBJ1-2; 9 bases are a match to TRBD1. The V segment lost 4 bases and the J segment 5 bases; nucleotides outside the gene matches: 8. This CDR3 is built from 15 residues. The germline CDR1 and CDR2 sequences are MGHRA and YSYEKL. Here the CDR3 DNA reads TGCGCCAGCAGCCGGCAAGGACAGGGGTTATATGGCTACACCTTC. Its translation: CASSRQGQGLYGYTF.

This clonotype was observed a handful of times. V and J are TRBV2 and TRBJ2-5; 10 bases agree with TRBD2. With 5 bases clipped from V and 4 bases from J, the junction kept 16 bases outside the gene matches. The CDR3 is 18 residues long. Germline CDR1 is SNHLY and CDR2 is FYNNEI. The CDR3 DNA sequence: TGTGCCAGCAGTAACCTCCCCCCTAGCGGGAGTTCCCCAGAGACCCAGTACTTC. It translates to CASSNLPPSGSSPETQYF.

This clonotype was counted between two and nine times. This chain links TRBV2 with TRBJ2-7; D uncertain. Between the trimmed V and J ends, which lost 6 bases and 3 bases, there was a span of 9 bases. This CDR3 region has 12 residues. The germline CDR1 and CDR2 sequences are SNHLY and FYNNEI. In nucleotides, the CDR3 is TGTGCCAGCAGGGGAACCTACTACGAGCAGTACTTC. Residues: CASRGTYYEQYF.

As DNA, the CDR3 is TGTGCCAGCGCACCCACGGACGGGTACGGCTACACCTTC. Translated, it gives CASAPTDGYGYTF. The chain is built from TRBV12-3 or TRBV12-4 and TRBJ1-2; D not resolved. The V gene lost 8 bases and the J gene lost 8 bases, with 18 bases spanning the gap. There are 13 residues in the CDR3.

The V and J genes are TRBV7-9 and TRBJ1-5, with a tentative D call TRBD1 (6 bases). The CDR3 is made up of 14 amino acids. V was cut by 4 bases and J by 0 bases, with 7 bases left in between. Germline CDR1 reads SEHNR; CDR2 reads FQNEAQ (reference sequence). The CDR3 DNA sequence: TGTGCCAGCAGCTCCAGGGGTAGCAATCAGCCCCAGCATTTT. Its protein product is CASSSRGSNQPQHF.

This clonotype was seen more than once but under ten times. V gene TRBV9 combines with J gene TRBJ1-6; 7 bases line up with TRBD1. The V gene's germline CDR1 is SGDLS and CDR2 YYNGEE. The ends lost 5 bases at V and 8 bases at J; junction bases unmatched: 13. The CDR3 loop spans 16 amino acids. The CDR3 here is CASSPNPGQLHSPLHF. The CDR3 DNA reads TGTGCCAGCAGTCCCAATCCGGGACAGCTGCATTCACCCCTCCACTTT. The complete variable domain, with remaining parts taken from reference TRBV9 and TRBJ1-6, reads DSGVTQTPKHLITATGQRVTLRCSPRSGDLSVYWYQQSLDQGLQFLIQYYNGEERAKGNILERFSAQQFPDLHSELNLSSLELGDSALYFCASSPNPGQLHSPLHFGNGTRLTVT.

This clonotype was counted ten times or more. This chain uses TRBV28 with TRBJ2-1; TRBD1 matches 7 bases. The germline gives CDR1 MDHEN, CDR2 SYDVKM. J gave up 4 bases and V 1 base, and 4 bases lay outside the gene matches. The CDR3 length is 15 residues. The DNA for the CDR3 is TGTGCCAGCAGTTTATTAAGGGGACAGTACAATGAGCAGTTCTTC. Translated, it gives CASSLLRGQYNEQFF.

The CDR3 sequence: CASSAGTQPYEQYF. The CDR3 DNA follows: TGTGCCAGCAGCGCCGGGACACAACCCTACGAGCAGTACTTC. This sequence joins TRBV7-6 and TRBJ2-7; D is possibly TRBD1 (6 bases). The CDR3 length is 14 residues. Trimming removed 5 bases at V and 2 bases at J, with 13 bases between. Germline lookup yields CDR1 SGHVS and CDR2 FNYEAQ.

This clonotype was counted at least ten times. The V gene is TRBV10-3, the J gene TRBJ2-7; 8 nucleotides match TRBD2. Trimming removed 6 bases from V and 5 bases from J; junction bases left unmatched: 15. This CDR3 contains 16 residues. Per the germline V gene, CDR1 is ENHRY and CDR2 is SYGVKD. The CDR3 DNA follows: TGTGCCATCAGAGACGATATAGCGGGAAAGTCGGACGAGCAGTACTTC. It translates to CAIRDDIAGKSDEQYF.

This clonotype showed up just a few times. The junction does not match germline at one end; this may be a read error. The genes are TRBV11-2 and TRBJ2-3; 7 nucleotides agree with TRBD1. The germline V gene encodes CDR1 SGHAT and CDR2 FQNNGV. The CDR3 covers 13 residues. This CDR3 is CASSLDRVYTQYF. In DNA, the CDR3 is TGTGCCAGCAGCCTAGACAGGGTCTACACGCAGTATTTT.

The CDR3 nucleotides read TGTGCCAGCAGCGTTACGGGACAGAGGAACACTGAAGCTTTCTTT. It encodes CASSVTGQRNTEAFF. The chain uses TRBV9 and TRBJ1-1, with 7 bases lining up with TRBD1. Germline values: CDR1 SGDLS, CDR2 YYNGEE. This CDR3 has 15 residues. J was trimmed by 1 base and V by 2 bases; bases with no gene match: 5.

The table lists this clonotype with many counts. The genes are TRBV10-2 and TRBJ1-1, with D unclear. Germline CDR1 WSHSY, CDR2 SAAADI. V lost 4 bases and J lost 8, with 11 bases in between. The length of the CDR3 is 12 residues. DNA for the CDR3: TGCGCCAGCAGTGGGCGTTTTCCAGAAGCTTTCTTT. Its translation is CASSGRFPEAFF.

Concerning this clonotype: This may come from a read error, since a much larger clone is one base off. The chain has TRBV20-1 and TRBJ2-7; the D gene is possibly TRBD2 (6 bases). The germline CDR1 and CDR2 sequences are DFQATT and SNEGSKA (reference sequence). Trimming pared 6 bases from V and 3 bases from J, leaving 18 bases between. The CDR3 consists of 14 residues. For the CDR3, the DNA is TGCAGTGCATTTGGGACTCTGCCACACTACGAGCAGTACTTC. This encodes CSAFGTLPHYEQYF.

This clonotype has a handful of counts. The chain carries TRBV4-2 and TRBJ2-5; TRBD2 is a possible D gene (7 bases). Germline CDR1 LGHNA, CDR2 YNFKEQ. V gave up 0 bases and J gave up 4 bases, with 18 bases separating them. CDR3 size: 17 residues. The CDR3 protein is CASSQDRASGGGETQYF. As DNA, the CDR3 is TGTGCCAGCAGCCAAGATCGGGCTAGCGGAGGGGGAGAGACCCAGTACTTC.

The chain uses TRBV27 and TRBJ2-7, with 10 bases fitting TRBD2. The CDR3 has 14 amino acids. The trim removed 7 bases at V and 4 bases at J, leaving 7 bases unmatched. Germline CDR1 and CDR2: MNHEY and SMNVEV (reference sequence). CDR3 region: CASKPGLATYEQYF. Here the CDR3 DNA reads TGTGCCAGCAAACCGGGACTAGCGACTTACGAGCAGTACTTC.

This clonotype occurred a few times. The chain employs TRBV6-2 or TRBV6-3 and TRBJ2-1, with 7 bases matching TRBD1. The CDR3 runs 13 residues. CDR1 and CDR2 from the germline V gene are MNHEY and SVGEGT. With 7 bases clipped from V and 5 bases from J, the junction kept 5 bases outside the gene matches. CDR3 region: CASTGTEDNEQFF. CDR3 bases: TGTGCCAGCACCGGGACAGAGGACAATGAGCAGTTCTTC.

This clonotype occurred once. CDR3 region: CASRGGPSNTGELFF. The CDR3 bases are TGTGCCAGCAGGGGAGGGCCATCGAACACCGGGGAGCTGTTTTTT. The chain is built from TRBV2 and TRBJ2-2, with 7 bases aligning to TRBD2. The germline CDR1 and CDR2 sequences are SNHLY and FYNNEI. After removal of 6 bases from V and 0 bases from J, the junction contained 4 bases not matched to a gene. The CDR3 extends over 15 amino acids.

The V gene is TRBV11-2, the J gene TRBJ2-7; 8 positions agree with TRBD2. Germline CDR1 is SGHAT and CDR2 is FQNNGV. This CDR3 spans 13 amino acids. V lost 1 base to trimming and J lost 6 bases; unmatched junction nucleotides: 2. For the CDR3, the DNA is TGTGCCAGCAGCTTAGGACTAGCGTTCGAGCAGTACTTC. It codes for CASSLGLAFEQYF.

The chain links TRBV7-9 to TRBJ2-1; TRBD1 matches 11 bases. Germline V gives CDR1 SEHNR, CDR2 FQNEAQ (reference sequence). V was clipped by 7 bases and J by 5 bases; unmatched bases: 7. The CDR3 totals 15 residues. The CDR3 region is CASTGQGAIDNEQFF. The CDR3 nucleotides read TGTGCCAGCACTGGACAGGGGGCAATCGACAATGAGCAGTTCTTC.